This TCR beta chain came from a study of blood T cells in healthy people across ages. General observations from the study: Conclusively comparing naive with antigen-experienced cells was impossible with unsorted PBMCs.

Regarding this clonotype: Antigen: not known.

Germline lookup yields CDR1 ENHRY and CDR2 SYGVKD. This CDR3 contains 17 residues. With V trimmed by 0 bases and J by 8 bases, 16 bases remained unmatched. A sample-barcoded 5' primer and a J-beta primer mix were used in a second PCR of about 6 to 11 cycles. TCRdb itself ran the 5' RACE reads through MiXCR, one entry per CDR3 protein. This table holds 600,000 to 800,000 distinct CDR3 sequences, about 51% found once. The chain has TRBV10-3 and TRBJ2-7; 7 positions agree with TRBD1. Sequencing was done on a sample of blood. This sequence originates from a woman aged 80 or over in good health. CDR3 loop: CAISESRGAQGPLKQYF. The DNA for the CDR3 is TGTGCCATCAGTGAGTCGAGAGGTGCACAGGGGCCTCTCAAGCAGTACTTC.